This T cell receptor (beta chain) was observed in a study of cytomegalovirus exposure and HLA in healthy donors. CDR1 and CDR2 from the germline V gene are SGHRS and YFSETQ. Trimming shortened V by 5 bases and J by 0 bases, and 12 bases separated the two germline ends. The CDR3 sequence is 14 residues long. The PCR contained 60 Vbeta and 13 Jbeta primers. Libraries were prepared by immunoSEQ multiplex PCR; TCRdb keeps only in-frame clonotypes and omits some of them. The data contain approximately 70,000 clones, 74% of them singletons. This TCR was sampled from a woman aged 55-70 years in good health and CMV-seropositive. Material: PBMCs. The genes are TRBV5-1 and TRBJ2-7, with unresolved D. The CDR3 sequence is CASRSLLSSYEQYF. In DNA, the CDR3 is TGCGCCAGCAGAAGTCTCCTGAGCTCCTACGAGCAGTACTTC.